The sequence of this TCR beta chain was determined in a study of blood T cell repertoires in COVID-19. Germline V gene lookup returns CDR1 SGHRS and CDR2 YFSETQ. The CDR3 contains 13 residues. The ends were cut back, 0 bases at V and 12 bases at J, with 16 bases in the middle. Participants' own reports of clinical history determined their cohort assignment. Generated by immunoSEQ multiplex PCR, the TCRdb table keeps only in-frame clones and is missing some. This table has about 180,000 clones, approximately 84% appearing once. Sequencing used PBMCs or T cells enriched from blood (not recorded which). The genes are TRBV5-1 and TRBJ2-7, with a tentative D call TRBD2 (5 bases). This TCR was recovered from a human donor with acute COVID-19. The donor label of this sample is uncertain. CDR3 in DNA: TGCGCCAGCAGCTTGGGAGCCCTCCAAGAGGGGTACTTC. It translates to CASSLGALQEGYF.